The 32 T cell receptor beta chains reported below all come from one sample, sequenced in a study of T cells after yellow fever vaccination. From the 5' RACE reads, TCRdb called clonotypes with MiXCR, one entry per CDR3 protein. The data show over 120,000 distinct CDR3 sequences, 6.6% seen once. Sequenced material: CD4+ T cells sorted from PBMCs, taken 10 days after the yellow fever booster vaccination. The receptors derive from a young man who received the YFV17D yellow fever vaccine.

The table lists this clonotype with many counts. The chain recombines TRBV5-1 with TRBJ2-3; TRBD2 might be the D (6 bases). The CDR3 is 15 amino acids. Germline V lookup: CDR1 SGHRS, CDR2 YFSETQ. The V gene lost 4 bases and the J gene lost 2 bases, with 14 bases spanning the gap. In DNA form, the CDR3 reads TGCGCCAGCAGCGTTAGCGGAGTCTTCACAGATACGCAGTATTTT. Its protein product is CASSVSGVFTDTQYF.

In its sample, this clonotype was seen many times. V and J are TRBV6-2 or TRBV6-3 and TRBJ2-2; D ambiguous. The V and J ends lost 8 bases and 4 bases respectively, with 14 bases between them. Germline assignment: CDR1 MNHEY and CDR2 SVGEGT. This CDR3 is built from 14 residues. The CDR3 DNA reads TGTGCCAGCCTTATTAGCCGGCGCACCGGGGAGCTGTTTTTT. Protein product: CASLISRRTGELFF.

This clonotype was seen repeatedly, ten times or more. The CDR3: CSAPTAGIGEQYF. The CDR3, as DNA: TGCAGTGCCCCAACCGCAGGAATAGGCGAGCAGTACTTC. The chain recombines TRBV20-1 with TRBJ2-7; the D is unclear. Germline CDR1 DFQATT, CDR2 SNEGSKA (reference sequence). The CDR3 totals 13 residues. V lost 6 bases and J lost 6, with 18 bases in between.

This clonotype has a count of ten or more. V gene TRBV4-3 combines with J gene TRBJ2-7; the match to TRBD2 covers 8 bases. J gave up 4 bases and V 0 bases, and 8 bases lay outside the gene matches. The germline CDR1 and CDR2 sequences are LGHNA and YSLEER. The CDR3 extends over 16 amino acids. CDR3 protein: CASSQEWAGGRYEQYF. CDR3 DNA sequence: TGCGCCAGCAGCCAAGAATGGGCGGGAGGTAGATACGAGCAGTACTTC.

This clonotype was found many times. The rearrangement uses TRBV7-2 and TRBJ1-1; unclear D gene. V was pared by 2 bases and J by 0 bases, with 10 bases between. The CDR3 extends over 15 amino acids. CDR1 and CDR2 from the germline V gene are SGHTA and FQGNSA. The CDR3 spells CASSLNIAMNTEAFF. CDR3 DNA sequence: TGTGCCAGCAGCTTAAACATTGCGATGAACACTGAAGCTTTCTTT.

The table lists this clonotype with many counts. This rearrangement joins TRBV20-1 to TRBJ2-7; weak D call: TRBD2 (6 bases). Germline assignment: CDR1 DFQATT and CDR2 SNEGSKA (reference sequence). The CDR3 is 12 residues long. Deletions cut 3 bases from V and 2 bases from J, with 8 bases between. In DNA, the CDR3 is TGCAGTGCTAGTAGCGGAACCTACGAGCAGTACTTC. Encoded protein: CSASSGTYEQYF.

The sample holds many counts of this clonotype. The rearrangement joins TRBV28 to TRBJ1-1; a possible D gene is TRBD1 (6 bases). This CDR3 region has 13 residues. V was trimmed by 10 bases and J by 0 bases, leaving 12 bases between them. Germline V gene data show CDR1 as MDHEN and CDR2 as SYDVKM. The CDR3 nucleotides read TGTGCCACAACGACAGGTATGAACACTGAAGCTTTCTTT. It is translated as CATTTGMNTEAFF.

This clonotype was seen at least ten times. The chain has TRBV12-3 or TRBV12-4 and TRBJ1-6; the match to TRBD1 covers 9 bases. The CDR3 length is 14 residues. V dropped 6 bases and J dropped 8; count of bases not matched to a gene: 5. CDR3 coding DNA: TGTGCCAGCAGGCCCCGGGACAGGGATTCACCCCTCCACTTT. Translating it yields CASRPRDRDSPLHF.

This clonotype occurred a few times. For the CDR3, the DNA is TGTGCCATCACCGAGGCGGGGTCATACGGCGAGCAGTACTTC. As protein: CAITEAGSYGEQYF. The rearrangement uses TRBV10-3 and TRBJ2-7; D perhaps matches TRBD2 (6 bases). This CDR3 is built from 14 residues. The germline gives CDR1 ENHRY, CDR2 SYGVKD. Between the trimmed V and J ends, which lost 7 bases and 6 bases, there was a span of 19 bases.

This clonotype has just a few counts. CDR3 DNA sequence: TGTGCCAGCAGCTTATTGGCGACAAACGGCTACACCTTC. This codes for CASSLLATNGYTF. V usage is TRBV7-2 and J usage is TRBJ1-2; D gene ambiguous. V lost 2 bases to trimming and J lost 8 bases, with 12 bases between them. CDR1 is SGHTA, CDR2 FQGNSA, per germline. The CDR3 is 13 amino acids.

This clonotype has at least ten counts. The V call is TRBV10-3, the J call TRBJ2-1; weak D call: TRBD2 (5 bases). With 4 bases removed from V and 7 bases from J, the gap between germline ends came to 20 bases. CDR1 and CDR2 from the germline V gene are ENHRY and SYGVKD. There are 16 residues in the CDR3. CDR3 protein: CAISVPAGAGGNEQFF. The CDR3, as DNA: TGTGCCATCAGTGTTCCCGCTGGCGCGGGCGGGAATGAGCAGTTCTTC.

This clonotype was counted many times. This chain links TRBV5-1 with TRBJ2-5; 9 bases line up with TRBD1. The germline CDR1 and CDR2 sequences are SGHRS and YFSETQ. This CDR3 is 16 amino acids long. V trimming: 4 bases; J trimming: 2 bases; junction bases outside the gene matches: 9. CDR3 loop: CASSRGQGSNQETQYF. The CDR3 coding sequence is TGCGCCAGCAGCCGCGGACAGGGGAGCAATCAAGAGACCCAGTACTTC.

This clonotype was seen ten or more times. CDR3 loop: CASRNRGDTEAFF. The CDR3 region has the DNA TGTGCCAGCAGGAACAGGGGTGACACTGAAGCTTTCTTT. This chain uses TRBV12-3 or TRBV12-4 with TRBJ1-1; the match to TRBD1 covers 7 bases. Trimming removed 6 bases from V and 3 bases from J; junction bases left unmatched: 4. The length of the CDR3 is 13 residues.

This clonotype was observed at least ten times. The CDR3 nucleotides read TGCAGCGTTGAAGATCGAGGTTGGGGTTCGGAGTTCTTC. It translates to CSVEDRGWGSEFF. The rearrangement links TRBV29-1 to TRBJ2-1; D gene uncertain. This CDR3 is 13 amino acids long. CDR1 and CDR2 (germline): SQVTM, ANQGSEA. V lost 0 bases, J lost 14 bases, and 17 bases lay in between.

This clonotype was observed at least ten times. The chain couples TRBV7-2 to TRBJ2-7, with TRBD2 identical over 15 bases. Germline values: CDR1 SGHTA, CDR2 FQGNSA. With V trimmed by 5 bases and J by 0 bases, 2 bases remained unmatched. The CDR3 sequence is 16 residues long. Written as DNA, the CDR3 is TGTGCCAGCAGCCGGACTAGCGGGAGGGCCTCCTACGAGCAGTACTTC. It yields the protein CASSRTSGRASYEQYF.

This clonotype came up many times. The genes are TRBV19 and TRBJ2-2, with 9 positions matching TRBD1. Germline V gene data show CDR1 as LNHDA and CDR2 as SQIVND (reference sequence). This CDR3 is 15 amino acids long. Trimming took 6 bases from V and 4 from J; bases not matched to a gene: 6. This chain's CDR3 is CASSTGGSGTGELFF. CDR3 nucleotides: TGTGCCAGTAGCACAGGGGGCTCGGGCACCGGGGAGCTGTTTTTT.

This clonotype was counted many times. The V gene is TRBV4-3, the J gene TRBJ1-4, with 9 nucleotides matching TRBD1. CDR3 size: 15 residues. Per the germline V gene, CDR1 is LGHNA and CDR2 is YSLEER. J lost 7 bases, V lost 3 bases, and 6 bases had no gene match. The CDR3 reads CASSQISGQGEKLFF. The CDR3, as DNA: TGCGCCAGCAGCCAGATCTCGGGACAGGGTGAAAAACTGTTTTTT.

In its sample, this clonotype was seen many times. The V gene is TRBV14, the J gene TRBJ2-2; no reliable D call. Trimming removed 0 bases at V and 5 bases at J, with 7 bases between. The CDR3 runs 14 residues. Germline assignment: CDR1 SGHDN and CDR2 FVKESK. CDR3 sequence: CASSQDRRTGELFF. CDR3 nucleotides: TGTGCCAGCAGCCAAGATCGCAGGACCGGGGAGCTGTTTTTT. The full variable domain, rest sourced from reference TRBV14 and TRBJ2-2, is EAGVTQFPSHSVIEKGQTVTLRCDPISGHDNLYWYRRVMGKEIKFLLHFVKESKQDESGMPNNRFLAERTGGTYSTLKVQPAELEDSGVYFCASSQDRRTGELFFGEGSRLTVL.

This clonotype occurred many times. The V gene is TRBV25-1, the J gene TRBJ2-4; D is uncertain. This CDR3 region has 13 residues. V lost 3 bases to trimming and J lost 5 bases, with 8 bases between them. CDR1 MGHDK and CDR2 SYGVNS come from the germline V gene. This chain's CDR3 is CASSESPQNIQYF. CDR3 DNA: TGTGCCAGCAGTGAGTCCCCTCAAAACATTCAGTACTTC. Complete variable domain (other parts from reference TRBV25-1 and TRBJ2-4): EADIYQTPRYLVIGTGKKITLECSQTMGHDKMYWYQQDPGMELHLIHYSYGVNSTEKGDLSSESTVSRIRTEHFPLTLESARPSHTSQYLCASSESPQNIQYFGAGTRLSVL.

This clonotype was seen more than once but under ten times. The chain couples TRBV19 to TRBJ2-3; the D gene is possibly TRBD1 (5 bases). V lost 7 bases and J 2 bases, leaving 16 bases between the germline ends. Germline CDR1 is LNHDA and CDR2 is SQIVND (reference sequence). The CDR3 consists of 15 residues. This CDR3 is CASTRRDRATDTQYF. The CDR3, as DNA: TGTGCCAGTACCCGTCGAGACAGAGCCACAGATACGCAGTATTTT. Supplemented by reference TRBV19 and TRBJ2-3, the full variable domain reads DGGITQSPKYLFRKEGQNVTLSCEQNLNHDAMYWYRQDPGQGLRLIYYSQIVNDFQKGDIAEGYSVSREKKESFPLTVTSAQKNPTAFYLCASTRRDRATDTQYFGPGTRLTVL.

This clonotype was observed many times. CDR3 nucleotides: TGCAGTGCTAGACTAGCGGCACTCCACTACGAGCAGTACTTC. Protein sequence: CSARLAALHYEQYF. The J gene is TRBJ2-7, the V gene TRBV20-1; TRBD2 agrees at 7 bases. The germline gives CDR1 DFQATT, CDR2 SNEGSKA (reference sequence). This CDR3 region has 14 residues. Trimming took 2 bases from V and 3 from J; bases not matched to a gene: 7.

The chain is built from TRBV4-2 and TRBJ2-2; 8 positions match TRBD1. After removal of 4 bases from V and 5 bases from J, the junction contained 18 bases not matched to a gene. The CDR3 is made up of 19 amino acids. Germline values: CDR1 LGHNA, CDR2 YNFKEQ. CDR3 coding DNA: TGTGCCAGCAGCCCCGGGCCAGGGGGCTCAGTTTTTCGTACCGGGGAGCTGTTTTTT. It is translated as CASSPGPGGSVFRTGELFF.

This clonotype was seen many times. The rearrangement uses TRBV5-1 and TRBJ2-7; 8 bases are shared with TRBD1. Germline assignment: CDR1 SGHRS and CDR2 YFSETQ. The junction had 7 bases not matched to a gene; V was cut back by 4 bases and J by 4 bases. CDR3 size: 14 residues. The CDR3: CASSLTDRVYEQYF. CDR3 DNA: TGCGCCAGCAGCCTGACGGACAGGGTTTACGAGCAGTACTTC.

This clonotype was counted only a few times. This chain connects TRBV20-1 to TRBJ1-1; D is unclear. V was pared by 6 bases and J by 11 bases, with 16 bases between. Germline V gene sequence: CDR1 DFQATT, CDR2 SNEGSKA (reference sequence). This CDR3 has 11 residues. Here the CDR3 reads CSATDPERAFF. CDR3 nucleotides: TGCAGTGCCACTGACCCCGAGCGGGCTTTCTTT.

At least ten counts were recorded for this clonotype. The rearrangement links TRBV7-3 to TRBJ1-1, with 10 positions matching TRBD1. CDR1 is SGHTA, CDR2 FQGTGA, per germline. With 5 bases clipped from V and 5 bases from J, the junction kept 5 bases outside the gene matches. The CDR3 is 14 amino acids. The CDR3, as DNA: TGTGCCAGCAGCCTGGGACAGGGGAAAACTGAAGCTTTCTTT. This translates into CASSLGQGKTEAFF. The full variable domain, with the rest looked up from reference TRBV7-3 and TRBJ1-1, is GAGVSQTPSNKVTEKGKYVELRCDPISGHTALYWYRQSLGQGPEFLIYFQGTGAADDSGLPNDRFFAVRPEGSVSTLKIQRTERGDSAVYLCASSLGQGKTEAFFGQGTRLTVV.

A few counts support this clonotype. This chain links TRBV5-1 with TRBJ2-1; 9 bases line up with TRBD2. Unmatched junction bases numbered 6, after V lost 0 bases and J lost 2 bases. The CDR3 extends over 17 amino acids. Germline V gene sequence: CDR1 SGHRS, CDR2 YFSETQ. CDR3 DNA sequence: TGCGCCAGCAGCTTGGATGGTAGCGGGGGACCCTACAATGAGCAGTTCTTC. It translates to CASSLDGSGGPYNEQFF. Together with reference TRBV5-1 and TRBJ2-1, the CDR3 gives the full variable domain: KAGVTQTPRYLIKTRGQQVTLSCSPISGHRSVSWYQQTPGQGLQFLFEYFSETQRNKGNFPGRFSGRQFSNSRSEMNVSTLELGDSALYLCASSLDGSGGPYNEQFFGPGTRLTVL.

CDR3 DNA sequence: TGTGCCAGCAGTTACACGGACAAACATAATTCACCCCTCCACTTT. Translating gives CASSYTDKHNSPLHF. J is TRBJ1-6 and V is TRBV6-5; D is possibly TRBD1 (5 bases). With 2 bases removed from V and 5 bases from J, the gap between germline ends came to 10 bases. In germline, CDR1 is MNHEY, CDR2 SVGAGI. The CDR3 extends over 15 amino acids.

In its sample, this clonotype was seen many times. The genes are TRBV12-3 or TRBV12-4 and TRBJ1-6; D is ambiguous. This CDR3 is built from 13 residues. The V gene lost 7 bases and the J gene lost 10 bases, with 14 bases spanning the gap. Here the CDR3 reads CASNEYGGSPLHF. Here the CDR3 DNA reads TGTGCCAGCAACGAATACGGCGGCTCACCCCTCCACTTT.

This clonotype was counted ten times or more. This chain joins TRBV6-2 or TRBV6-3 and TRBJ2-3; 10 bases map to TRBD2. V gave up 7 bases and J gave up 7 bases; unmatched junction bases: 8. Germline CDR1 reads MNHEY; CDR2 reads SVGEGT. The CDR3 is 14 residues long. CDR3: CASKEREGHYTQYF. In nucleotides, the CDR3 is TGTGCCAGCAAGGAGCGGGAGGGCCATTATACGCAGTATTTT.

The sample holds many counts of this clonotype. The rearrangement links TRBV5-1 to TRBJ2-5; D is unclear. Trimming pared 3 bases from V and 2 bases from J, leaving 11 bases between. The CDR3 is made up of 14 amino acids. Germline V gene lookup returns CDR1 SGHRS and CDR2 YFSETQ. Here the CDR3 reads CASSSGPIQETQYF. Here the CDR3 DNA reads TGCGCCAGCAGCTCTGGACCTATACAAGAGACCCAGTACTTC.

As concerns this clonotype: A single base separates this from a much larger clone, so it may be a read error. This chain connects TRBV5-1 to TRBJ2-5; TRBD2 might be the D (5 bases). V lost 7 bases to trimming and J lost 3 bases, with 16 bases between them. CDR3 length: 14 amino acids. Germline CDR1 reads SGHRS; CDR2 reads YFSETQ. CDR3 nucleotides: TGCGCCAGCGCCAACGGAGGTAGGGAAGAGACCCAGTACTTC. Translating it yields CASANGGREETQYF.

This clonotype was seen repeatedly, ten times or more. This chain joins TRBV4-3 and TRBJ2-3; TRBD2 matches at 7 bases. There are 16 residues in the CDR3. V lost 1 base, J lost 8 bases, and 12 bases stayed unmatched. Germline V gene lookup returns CDR1 LGHNA and CDR2 YSLEER. Here the CDR3 DNA reads TGCGCCAGCAGCCAAGGCACCCCCGGGGGGACGGGTACGCAGTATTTT. Its translation: CASSQGTPGGTGTQYF.